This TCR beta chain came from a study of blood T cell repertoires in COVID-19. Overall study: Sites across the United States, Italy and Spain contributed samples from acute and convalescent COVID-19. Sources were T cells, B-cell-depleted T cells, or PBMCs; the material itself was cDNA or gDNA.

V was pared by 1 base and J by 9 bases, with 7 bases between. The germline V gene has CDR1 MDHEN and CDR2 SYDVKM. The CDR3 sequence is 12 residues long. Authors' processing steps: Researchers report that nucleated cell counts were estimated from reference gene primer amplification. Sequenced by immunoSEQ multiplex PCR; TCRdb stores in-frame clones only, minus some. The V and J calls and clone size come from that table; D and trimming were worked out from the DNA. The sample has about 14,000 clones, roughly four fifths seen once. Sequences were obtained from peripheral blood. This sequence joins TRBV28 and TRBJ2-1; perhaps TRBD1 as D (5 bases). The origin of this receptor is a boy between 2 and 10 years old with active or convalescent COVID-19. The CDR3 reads CASSLSRAEQFF. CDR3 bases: TGTGCCAGCAGTTTATCCAGGGCTGAGCAGTTCTTC.